The 23 T cell receptor beta chains below were found in one sample sequenced in a study of monozygotic twins with inflammatory bowel disease. TCRdb processed the 5' RACE reads again and assigns one entry to each CDR3 protein, with no DNA. The listing contains some 330,000 distinct CDR3 sequences. The sequenced material came from blood. These receptor sequences come from a human donor with ulcerative colitis or Crohn's disease, or a healthy co-twin of an affected twin (not recorded which).

This chain uses TRBV6-1 with TRBJ2-3; TCRdb gives TRBD1 as the D gene, but with no DNA this cannot be confirmed. The germline V gene encodes CDR1 MNHNS and CDR2 SASEGT. The CDR3 is 15 amino acids. CDR3: CASTLTDFSTDTQYF.

V and J are TRBV9 and TRBJ2-3. The CDR3 is made up of 16 amino acids. The germline V gene encodes CDR1 SGDLS and CDR2 YYNGEE. The CDR3 spells CASSGGFAQNADTQYF.

The rearrangement uses TRBV12-3 or TRBV12-4 and TRBJ2-7. The CDR3 is 12 residues long. The CDR3 here is CASSWQTYEQYF.

J is TRBJ2-1 and V is TRBV12-3 or TRBV12-4; with no DNA, the TCRdb D assignment of TRBD1 cannot be verified. CDR3 length equals 15 residues. CDR3 residues: CASSGDRVHYNEQFF.

V gene TRBV5-6 combines with J gene TRBJ2-1; TCRdb names TRBD2, which stays unverified in the absence of DNA. The CDR3 is made up of 17 amino acids. Per germline, CDR1 SGHDT and CDR2 YYEEEE. This chain's CDR3 is CASSQTSGGHSYNEQFF.

The V and J genes are TRBV6-5 and TRBJ1-1; the D gene TCRdb calls, TRBD1, cannot be checked with no DNA. The germline CDR1 and CDR2 sequences are MNHEY and SVGAGI. The CDR3 length is 11 residues. The chain's CDR3 is CASNTGMEAFF.

The V call is TRBV7-2, the J call TRBJ2-3; TCRdb gives TRBD1 as the D gene, but with no DNA this cannot be confirmed. From germline, CDR1 is SGHTA and CDR2 FQGNSA. There are 16 residues in the CDR3. The CDR3 sequence is CASSLLSGAVADTQYF.

This chain links TRBV20-1 with TRBJ2-1; lacking DNA, the TRBD1 call made by TCRdb goes unchecked. This CDR3 has 16 amino acids. Germline V gene data show CDR1 as DFQATT and CDR2 as SNEGSKA (reference sequence). This chain's CDR3 is CSARDPGGSSYNEQFF.

This rearrangement joins TRBV7-8 to TRBJ2-2; TCRdb's D call, TRBD2, is unchecked because there is no DNA. This CDR3 contains 18 residues. CDR1 is SGHVS, CDR2 FQNEAQ, per germline. CDR3 amino acids: CASSLSSQGPANTGELFF. Together with reference TRBV7-8 and TRBJ2-2, the CDR3 gives the full variable domain: GAGVSQSPRYKVAKRGQDVALRCDPISGHVSLFWYQQALGQGPEFLTYFQNEAQLDKSGLPSDRFFAERPEGSVSTLKIQRTQQEDSAVYLCASSLSSQGPANTGELFFGEGSRLTVL.

The V call is TRBV18, the J call TRBJ2-7. This CDR3 contains 15 residues. The germline V gene has CDR1 KGHSH and CDR2 LQKENI. The CDR3 reads CASSPPQGTSYEQYF.

The chain combines TRBV28 with TRBJ2-7; TCRdb's D call of TRBD2 is untestable without DNA. Germline CDR1 reads MDHEN; CDR2 reads SYDVKM. The CDR3 extends over 15 amino acids. The CDR3 is CASSFGGTRRYEQYF.

The V gene is TRBV20-1, the J gene TRBJ2-2. This CDR3 has 11 residues. Germline CDR1 reads DFQATT; CDR2 reads SNEGSKA (reference sequence). CDR3 loop: CSARYLRELFF.

This chain joins TRBV7-9 and TRBJ2-5; with no DNA, the TCRdb D assignment of TRBD1 cannot be verified. The CDR3 length is 15 residues. Germline lookup yields CDR1 SEHNR and CDR2 FQNEAQ (reference sequence). The CDR3: CASSQRLGTQETQYF.

This chain uses TRBV6-1 with TRBJ2-1; there is no DNA to check the TCRdb D call of TRBD1. The CDR3 has 16 residues. In germline, CDR1 is MNHNS, CDR2 SASEGT. The CDR3 region is CASSTGAFLSYNEQFF.

CDR3: CASSISAGSTDTQYF. The rearrangement uses TRBV7-9 and TRBJ2-3; with no DNA, the TCRdb D assignment of TRBD2 cannot be verified. From germline, CDR1 is SEHNR and CDR2 FQNEAQ (reference sequence). This CDR3 has 15 amino acids.

The chain combines TRBV5-4 with TRBJ2-1; TCRdb calls TRBD1, which cannot be checked without DNA. The CDR3 covers 14 residues. Germline V gene data show CDR1 as SGHNT and CDR2 as YYREEE (reference sequence). CDR3 amino acids: CASSSGTVHNEQFF.

The rearrangement joins TRBV24-1 to TRBJ2-1; as DNA is missing, the TRBD1 call by TCRdb cannot be tested. The germline gives CDR1 KGHDR, CDR2 SFDVKD. The CDR3 has 14 amino acids. The CDR3 region is CATSDPTGGSEQFF.

The V and J genes are TRBV19 and TRBJ2-1; as DNA is missing, the TRBD1 call by TCRdb cannot be tested. Germline assignment: CDR1 LNHDA and CDR2 SQIVND (reference sequence). This CDR3 has 16 residues. The CDR3 sequence: CASSKIQGSIHNEQFF.

This sequence joins TRBV6-5 and TRBJ2-3; as DNA is missing, the TRBD2 call by TCRdb cannot be tested. The CDR3 is made up of 15 amino acids. Germline-derived CDR1 and CDR2 are MNHEY and SVGAGI. CDR3 sequence: CASSYVLADTDTQYF.

The V gene is TRBV6-1, the J gene TRBJ1-5. Germline V CDR1 and CDR2: MNHNS, SASEGT. This CDR3 is built from 11 residues. The CDR3 sequence: CASRDNQPQHF.

This rearrangement joins TRBV4-3 to TRBJ2-3; as DNA is missing, the TRBD2 call by TCRdb cannot be tested. The CDR3 loop spans 16 amino acids. Germline V CDR1 and CDR2: LGHNA, YSLEER. CDR3: CASSQVERGNTDTQYF.

The chain recombines TRBV7-2 with TRBJ1-1; TCRdb selects TRBD1, and the lack of DNA leaves this call unchecked. Germline values: CDR1 SGHTA, CDR2 FQGNSA. This CDR3 spans 15 amino acids. The CDR3 loop reads CASSLETVGGTEAFF.

J is TRBJ2-7 and V is TRBV29-1; TCRdb proposes TRBD1, but this gene call is untestable without DNA. The CDR3 has 15 amino acids. The V gene's germline CDR1 is SQVTM and CDR2 ANQGSEA. The CDR3 protein is CSVNAAGTGDYEQYF.